This record concerns one T cell receptor (beta chain) sequence. Its antigen is not yet known. Base qualities are not recorded, but no much larger clone differs from it by a single base. The data derive from a study of T cell repertoires in cytomegalovirus infection (dated by TCRdb to about 2019). With regard to the full study: Recently identified HLA-C-restricted CMV epitopes, whose presentation resists viral immunomodulation, were targeted by peptide stimulations together with well-studied HLA-B-restricted epitopes. Because public TCR beta signatures pointed to carriage of CMV infection together with the matching HLA type, the HLA type of each donor mattered for the analysis. Broad study findings and their caveats: In the ex vivo response, HLA-C-restricted CMV-specific TCR beta clonotypes were dominant, and in two of eight donors the single most frequent clonotype came from this HLA-C-restricted group. In both this cohort and an independent roughly 350-donor cohort, the cumulative frequency of public TCR beta family members distinguished carriers of CMV infection plus the relevant HLA type.

The listed sequencing device is Illumina HiSeq 1500. TCRdb handled the public reads itself, with Q25 trimming in fastp and clone calling in MiXCR, and kept productive beta chains. Here each entry gathers all rows of one CDR3 protein and keeps the most common genes and DNA. The sample profile shows fewer than 650,000 distinct CDR3 sequences; around two fifths of them were found once. 48% of the sample is held by the ten biggest clonotypes. The sample's treatment or condition label is to be understood as: in vitro stimulation with specific CMV peptide epitopes to enrich CMV-specific T cells. This receptor was identified in a human donor in good health (CMV status not recorded). Some clones in this sample may be carry-over from other donors' samples. Source: cultured PBMCs, taken from culture after CMV antigen stimulation.

The bases are TGCAGTGCGCCGAGACAGGGACTTTACGAGCAGTACTTC. This sequence encodes CSAPRQGLYEQYF. The sequence joins TRBV20-1 to TRBJ2-7; TRBD1 is a weak D gene call, 7 bases matching. Based on the germline V gene (reference sequence), the CDR1 and CDR2 sequences are DFQATT and SNEGSKA. The junction carries 16 bases between V and J, which are trimmed by 6 bases and 4 bases respectively. The CDR3 sequence holds 13 residues, the cysteine and phenylalanine included. Just the 39-base CDR3 DNA is kept, in frame starting at base 1.